This is a list of T cell receptor beta chains from one sample in a study of OX40 agonist ivuxolimab in advanced cancers. Sequencing used immunoSEQ multiplex PCR; TCRdb keeps in-frame clones, though not all of them. The sample consists of about 20,000 clones, 74% of them appearing once. Here the sequenced sample was CD4+ or CD8+ T cells sorted from blood, taken in a trial of the OX40 agonist ivuxolimab. The receptor source for this set is an adult with an advanced solid tumor such as melanoma, head and neck, liver or kidney cancer. CDR3s include the opening cysteine and the closing phenylalanine or tryptophan. The order of the fields is J gene, clone size, V gene, D gene, CDR3 protein, CDR3 DNA. D genes are given only for firm matches. Expanded clones get a size class; other rows say once, few or many, or leave the size out.

J gene: TRBJ1-5
clone size: -
V gene: TRBV27
D gene: -
CDR3 protein: CAITEYGNQPQHF
CDR3 DNA: TGTGCCATCACGGAGTATGGGAATCAGCCCCAGCATTTT

J gene: TRBJ1-4
clone size: few
V gene: TRBV7-9
D gene: TRBD1
CDR3 protein: CASSETGGSEKLFF
CDR3 DNA: TGTGCCAGCAGCGAGACAGGGGGGAGTGAAAAACTGTTTTTT

J gene: TRBJ2-3
clone size: -
V gene: TRBV28
D gene: TRBD2
CDR3 protein: CASRLAGGPPDTQYF
CDR3 DNA: TGTGCCAGCAGGCTAGCGGGAGGGCCCCCAGATACGCAGTATTTT

J gene: TRBJ1-1
clone size: few
V gene: TRBV5-6
D gene: TRBD1
CDR3 protein: CASSVGTGWFF
CDR3 DNA: TGTGCCAGCAGCGTCGGGACAGGCTGGTTCTTT

J gene: TRBJ2-1
clone size: -
V gene: TRBV5-5
D gene: -
CDR3 protein: CASSFEGGANEQFF
CDR3 DNA: TGTGCCAGCAGCTTCGAAGGGGGGGCGAATGAGCAGTTCTTC

J gene: TRBJ1-2
clone size: -
V gene: TRBV5-1
D gene: TRBD1
CDR3 protein: CASSHGTGSYGYTF
CDR3 DNA: TGCGCCAGCAGCCACGGGACAGGGAGCTATGGCTACACCTTC

J gene: TRBJ2-1
clone size: medium-sized
V gene: TRBV5-4
D gene: TRBD2
CDR3 protein: CASSLEASGRGSDEQFF
CDR3 DNA: TGTGCCAGCAGCTTGGAGGCTAGCGGGAGGGGGTCGGATGAGCAGTTCTTC

J gene: TRBJ1-2
clone size: -
V gene: TRBV27
D gene: TRBD1
CDR3 protein: CASRDSLTYGYTF
CDR3 DNA: TGTGCCAGCCGGGACAGCCTGACTTATGGCTACACCTTC

J gene: TRBJ2-7
clone size: -
V gene: TRBV28
D gene: TRBD1
CDR3 protein: CASSWTGYEQYF
CDR3 DNA: TGTGCCAGCAGCTGGACAGGATACGAGCAGTACTTC

J gene: TRBJ2-4
clone size: -
V gene: TRBV19
D gene: TRBD2
CDR3 protein: CASSIGLAGNIQYF
CDR3 DNA: TGTGCCAGTAGTATTGGGCTAGCGGGTAACATTCAGTACTTC

J gene: TRBJ2-7
clone size: -
V gene: TRBV6-5
D gene: TRBD1
CDR3 protein: CASSYSGQNEQYF
CDR3 DNA: TGTGCCAGCAGTTACTCGGGACAGAACGAGCAGTACTTC

J gene: TRBJ2-1
clone size: -
V gene: TRBV6-4
D gene: TRBD2
CDR3 protein: CASSDSLAGEQFF
CDR3 DNA: TGTGCCAGCAGTGACTCATTAGCGGGGGAGCAGTTCTTC

J gene: TRBJ2-7
clone size: -
V gene: TRBV12-1
D gene: -
CDR3 protein: CASSFAYEQYF
CDR3 DNA: TGTGCCAGCAGCTTTGCATACGAGCAGTACTTC

J gene: TRBJ2-5
clone size: few
V gene: TRBV21-1
D gene: -
CDR3 protein: CASSKFGETQETQYF
CDR3 DNA: TGTGCCAGCAGCAAATTTGGGGAAACACAAGAGACCCAGTACTTC

J gene: TRBJ2-5
clone size: -
V gene: TRBV5-4
D gene: -
CDR3 protein: CASSSEGGETQYF
CDR3 DNA: TGTGCCAGCAGCTCCGAGGGGGGTGAGACCCAGTACTTC

J gene: TRBJ2-1
clone size: once
V gene: TRBV2
D gene: -
CDR3 protein: CARHRSESNNEQFF
CDR3 DNA: TGTGCCAGACACCGTAGCGAAAGTAACAATGAGCAGTTCTTC

J gene: TRBJ1-5
clone size: -
V gene: TRBV27
D gene: TRBD1
CDR3 protein: CASSRDTLSGGKEPQHF
CDR3 DNA: TGTGCCAGCAGCCGCGATACCCTATCAGGGGGGAAGGAGCCCCAGCATTTT

J gene: TRBJ1-5
clone size: -
V gene: TRBV7-6
D gene: -
CDR3 protein: CASSSEGQGNQPQHF
CDR3 DNA: TGTGCCAGCAGCTCGGAGGGTCAGGGCAATCAGCCCCAGCATTTT

J gene: TRBJ1-2
clone size: -
V gene: TRBV6-5
D gene: TRBD1
CDR3 protein: CASSYSTGAGYTF
CDR3 DNA: TGTGCCAGCAGTTACTCGACAGGGGCTGGCTACACCTTC